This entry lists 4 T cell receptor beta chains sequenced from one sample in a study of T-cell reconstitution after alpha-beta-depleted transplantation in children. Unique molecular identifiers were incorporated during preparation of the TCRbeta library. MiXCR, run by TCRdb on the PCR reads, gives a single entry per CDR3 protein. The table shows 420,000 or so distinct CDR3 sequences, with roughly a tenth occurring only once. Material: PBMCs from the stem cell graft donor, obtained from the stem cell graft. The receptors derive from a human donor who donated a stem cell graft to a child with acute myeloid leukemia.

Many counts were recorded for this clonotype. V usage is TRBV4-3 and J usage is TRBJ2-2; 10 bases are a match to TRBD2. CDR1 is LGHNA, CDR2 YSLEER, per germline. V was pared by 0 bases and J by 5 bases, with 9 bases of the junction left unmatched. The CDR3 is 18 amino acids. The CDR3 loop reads CASSQDHLAGVGTGELFF. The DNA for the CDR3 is TGCGCCAGCAGCCAAGATCACCTAGCGGGAGTCGGAACCGGGGAGCTGTTTTTT.

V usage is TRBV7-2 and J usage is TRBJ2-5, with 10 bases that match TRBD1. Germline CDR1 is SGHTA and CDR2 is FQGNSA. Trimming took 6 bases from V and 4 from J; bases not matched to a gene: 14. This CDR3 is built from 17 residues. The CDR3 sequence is CASRPARQDRGLETQYF. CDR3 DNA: TGTGCCAGCAGACCGGCAAGACAAGACAGGGGGCTAGAGACCCAGTACTTC.

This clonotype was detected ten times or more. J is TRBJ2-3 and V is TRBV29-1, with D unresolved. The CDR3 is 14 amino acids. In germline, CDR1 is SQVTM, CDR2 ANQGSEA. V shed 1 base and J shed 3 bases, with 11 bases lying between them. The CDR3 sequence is CSVEVQARTDTQYF. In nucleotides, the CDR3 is TGCAGCGTTGAAGTGCAGGCTCGGACAGATACGCAGTATTTT.

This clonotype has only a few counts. The CDR3 sequence: CSVVRGGAFGYTF. In DNA form, the CDR3 reads TGCAGCGTAGTACGAGGGGGCGCGTTTGGCTACACCTTC. The chain is built from TRBV29-1 and TRBJ1-2; 7 bases align to TRBD1. The CDR3 totals 13 residues. The germline V gene encodes CDR1 SQVTM and CDR2 ANQGSEA. With V trimmed by 6 bases and J by 7 bases, 11 bases remained unmatched.